This section outlines one T cell receptor (beta chain) sequence together with its context. No antigen is known for it. Flow cytometry had shown expanded CD8+CD57+ cells in the patients chosen for sequencing. Severe acquired aplastic anemia was present in all patients. It was genomic DNA that served as the template for profiling TCR beta VDJ and CDR3. MiXCR, run by TCRdb on the reads, gives a single entry per CDR3 protein. The sample has some 170,000 distinct CDR3 sequences, around 48% seen once. The sample originates from a study of CD8+CD57+ T cells in acquired aplastic anemia. Findings of the study overall: Significance was not reached for CD8+ Simpson's diversity between patients and controls.

The material sequenced was sorted CD4+, CD8+, or CD8+CD57+ T cells (not recorded which) from PBMCs. The TCR originated in a human donor with aplastic anemia.

Written as DNA, the CDR3 is TGTGCCAGCAGCCAGGGGGCAGGTACGCAGTATTTT. This codes for CASSQGAGTQYF. The chain carries TRBV5-6 and TRBJ2-3; TRBD1 matches 8 bases. The CDR3 runs 12 residues. V was clipped by 4 bases and J by 8 bases; unmatched bases: 3. The germline V gene encodes CDR1 SGHDT and CDR2 YYEEEE.